Below, one TCR beta chain is given with its context. Its antigen is unknown. This sample stems from a study of T cell responses to AZD1222 COVID-19 vaccine. Study-level background: Second-dose schedules of about 4 or about 12 weeks were combined. Overall study findings and caveats: At study baseline, merely several AZD1222 recipients were seropositive. Reports indicate that nearly half of spike-specific TCRs are directed at unmutated variant regions. Clonal diversity may have been underestimated, and the donors were mostly white British, with more females than males.

There are 18 residues in the CDR3. Repertoires were generated with immunoSEQ multiplex PCR, while TCRdb's copy carries only in-frame clones and drops some. The sample yields 150,000 or so clones, under 95% seen once. The J gene is TRBJ1-5, the V gene TRBV7-5; TRBD1, the table's D call, was not compared with the DNA. TRBV7-5 is flagged as a pseudogene. Source: peripheral blood, taken on day 0 of AZD1222 vaccination. The TCR comes from an adult in good health. The DNA for the CDR3 is TGTGCCAGAAGCTCCACTTCCGGGACAGGGACCAACAATCAGCCCCAGCATTTT. Amino acids: CARSSTSGTGTNNQPQHF.